This TCR beta chain derives from a study of cytomegalovirus exposure and HLA in healthy donors. The PCR used 60 Vbeta and 13 Jbeta primers. The repertoire was sequenced with immunoSEQ multiplex PCR; TCRdb's copy has only in-frame clones and lacks some. The sample consists of 150,000 to 200,000 clones, approximately 76% of them appearing once. With regard to this clone: Its antigen remains unidentified.

Whole-study findings and limits: In a later analysis, HLA-associated beta chains showed higher expansion and lower generation probabilities than comparable chains.

Germline CDR1 reads SGHVS; CDR2 reads FQNEAQ. The CDR3 totals 16 residues. V trimming: 5 bases; J trimming: 1 base; junction bases outside the gene matches: 10. The source material was PBMCs. The receptor was isolated from a female donor in good health and CMV-seronegative. The chain has TRBV7-8 and TRBJ2-5, with 7 bases aligning to TRBD1. The CDR3 is CASSGHRGNGQETQYF. CDR3 sequence (DNA): TGTGCCAGCAGCGGCCACAGGGGAAATGGCCAAGAGACCCAGTACTTC. Together with reference TRBV7-8 and TRBJ2-5, the CDR3 gives the full variable domain: GAGVSQSPRYKVAKRGQDVALRCDPISGHVSLFWYQQALGQGPEFLTYFQNEAQLDKSGLPSDRFFAERPEGSVSTLKIQRTQQEDSAVYLCASSGHRGNGQETQYFGPGTRLLVL.